This T cell receptor (beta chain) came from a study of follicular helper T cells after annual influenza vaccination. Broader study findings: Yearly vaccinations repeatedly recalled conserved clonotypes in ICOS+CD38+ cTfh.

Libraries were prepared by immunoSEQ multiplex PCR; TCRdb keeps only in-frame clonotypes and omits some of them. There are about 11,000 clones in the sample; 81% occur only once, and over 0.75% lies in the top ten. Noted time point: 2014-2015 season, pre-vaccination. No donor had influenza vaccine in the prior 6 months; all lived in the community. Between about 40 and 100 mL of blood was drawn per time point. Germline CDR1 is SGHRS and CDR2 is YFSETQ. This CDR3 spans 15 amino acids. The V gene end was trimmed by 7 bases and the J gene end by 2 bases; junction bases not matched to a gene: 6. Regarding this clone: The antigen remains undetermined.

This chain connects TRBV5-1 to TRBJ2-3, with TRBD1 matching 11 bases. Sequencing was performed on CXCR5- memory CD4+ T cells sorted from blood, taken on the day of influenza vaccination. The origin of this receptor is an adult who received the influenza vaccine. The CDR3 reads CASGGTGGTTDTQYF. Written as DNA, the CDR3 is TGCGCCAGCGGAGGGACAGGGGGAACCACAGATACGCAGTATTTT.